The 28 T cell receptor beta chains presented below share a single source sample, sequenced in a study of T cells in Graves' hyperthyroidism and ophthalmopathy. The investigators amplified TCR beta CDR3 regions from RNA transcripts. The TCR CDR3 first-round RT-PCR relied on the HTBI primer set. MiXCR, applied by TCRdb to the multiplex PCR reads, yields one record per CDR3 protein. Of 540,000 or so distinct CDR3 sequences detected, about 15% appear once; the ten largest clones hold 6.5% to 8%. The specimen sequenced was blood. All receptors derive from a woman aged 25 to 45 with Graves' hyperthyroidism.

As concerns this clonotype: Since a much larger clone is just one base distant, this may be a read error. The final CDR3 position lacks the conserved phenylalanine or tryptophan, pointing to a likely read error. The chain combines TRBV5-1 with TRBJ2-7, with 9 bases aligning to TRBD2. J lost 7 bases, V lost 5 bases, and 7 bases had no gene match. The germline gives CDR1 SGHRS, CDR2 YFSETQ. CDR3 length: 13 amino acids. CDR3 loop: CASRIAGEMEQYL. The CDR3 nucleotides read TGCGCCAGCAGAATAGCGGGAGAAATGGAGCAGTACCTC.

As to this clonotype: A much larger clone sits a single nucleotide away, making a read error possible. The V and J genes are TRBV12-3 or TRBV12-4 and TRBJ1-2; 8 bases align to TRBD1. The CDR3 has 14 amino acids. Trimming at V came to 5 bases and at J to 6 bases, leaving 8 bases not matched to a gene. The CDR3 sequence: CASSPSHRGDGYTF. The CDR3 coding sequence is TGTGCCAGCAGTCCCTCCCACAGGGGGGATGGCTACACCTTC.

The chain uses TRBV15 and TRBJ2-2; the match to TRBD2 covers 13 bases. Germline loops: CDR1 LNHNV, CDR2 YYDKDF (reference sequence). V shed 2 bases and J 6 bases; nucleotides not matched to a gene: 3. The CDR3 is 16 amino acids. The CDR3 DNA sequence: TGTGCCACCAGCAGAAGACTAGCGGGAGGTCCCGGGGAGCTGTTTTTT. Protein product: CATSRRLAGGPGELFF.

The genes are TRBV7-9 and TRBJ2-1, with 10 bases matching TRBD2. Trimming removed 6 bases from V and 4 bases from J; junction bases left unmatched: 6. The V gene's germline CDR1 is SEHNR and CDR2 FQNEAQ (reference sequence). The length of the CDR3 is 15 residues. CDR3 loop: CASRYSGRGYNEQFF. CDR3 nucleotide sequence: TGTGCCAGCAGATACAGCGGGAGGGGGTACAATGAGCAGTTCTTC. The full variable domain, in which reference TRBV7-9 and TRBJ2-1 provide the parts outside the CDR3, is DTGVSQNPRHKITKRGQNVTFRCDPISEHNRLYWYRQTLGQGPEFLTYFQNEAQLEKSRLLSDRFSAERPKGSFSTLEIQRTEQGDSAMYLCASRYSGRGYNEQFFGPGTRLTVL.

For the CDR3, the DNA is TGTGCCAGCAGCTTAGGGGGACTAGCGGGACCCCAGGGGGCCCAGTACTTC. It is translated as CASSLGGLAGPQGAQYF. The chain links TRBV7-3 to TRBJ2-5; 13 bases are a match to TRBD2. In germline, CDR1 is SGHTA, CDR2 FQGTGA. CDR3 length: 17 residues. Losses at the gene ends were 2 bases for V and 9 bases for J; bases not matched to a gene: 12.

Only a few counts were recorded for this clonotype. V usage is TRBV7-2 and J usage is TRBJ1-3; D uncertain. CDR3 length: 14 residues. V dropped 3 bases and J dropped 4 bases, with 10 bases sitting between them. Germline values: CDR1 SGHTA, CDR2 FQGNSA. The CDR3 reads CASSLFDLGNTIYF. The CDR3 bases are TGTGCCAGCAGCTTGTTCGACCTAGGAAACACCATATATTTT.

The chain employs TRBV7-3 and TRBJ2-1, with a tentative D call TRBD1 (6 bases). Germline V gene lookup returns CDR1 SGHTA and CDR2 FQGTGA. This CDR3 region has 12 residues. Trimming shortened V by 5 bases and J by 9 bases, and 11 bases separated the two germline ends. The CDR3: CASSPKGGEQFF. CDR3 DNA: TGTGCCAGCAGCCCGAAAGGGGGTGAGCAGTTCTTC.

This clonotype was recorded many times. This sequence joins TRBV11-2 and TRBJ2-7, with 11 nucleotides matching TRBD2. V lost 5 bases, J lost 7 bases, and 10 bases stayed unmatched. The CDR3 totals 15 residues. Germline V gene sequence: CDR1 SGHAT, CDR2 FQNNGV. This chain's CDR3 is CASSPGTSGGEEQYF. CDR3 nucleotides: TGTGCCAGCAGCCCAGGGACTAGCGGAGGGGAGGAGCAGTACTTC.

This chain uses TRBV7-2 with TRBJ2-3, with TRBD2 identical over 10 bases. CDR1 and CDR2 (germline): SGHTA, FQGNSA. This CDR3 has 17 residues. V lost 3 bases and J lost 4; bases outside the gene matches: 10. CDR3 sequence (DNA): TGTGCCAGCAGCTTCTTGTCTAGCGGGGGTCGGGCAGATACGCAGTATTTT. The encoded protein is CASSFLSSGGRADTQYF. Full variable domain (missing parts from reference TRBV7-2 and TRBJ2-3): GAGVSQSPSNKVTEKGKDVELRCDPISGHTALYWYRQSLGQGLEFLIYFQGNSAPDKSGLPSDRFSAERTGGSVSTLTIQRTQQEDSAVYLCASSFLSSGGRADTQYFGPGTRLTVL.

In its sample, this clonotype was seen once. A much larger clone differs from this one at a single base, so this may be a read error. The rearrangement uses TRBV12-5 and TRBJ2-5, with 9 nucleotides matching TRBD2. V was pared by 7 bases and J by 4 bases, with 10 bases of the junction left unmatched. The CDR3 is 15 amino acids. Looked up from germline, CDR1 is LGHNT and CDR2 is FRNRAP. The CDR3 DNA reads TGTGCTAGTGCCACCGGGGCTAGCGGGATAGAGACCCAGTACTTC. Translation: CASATGASGIETQYF.

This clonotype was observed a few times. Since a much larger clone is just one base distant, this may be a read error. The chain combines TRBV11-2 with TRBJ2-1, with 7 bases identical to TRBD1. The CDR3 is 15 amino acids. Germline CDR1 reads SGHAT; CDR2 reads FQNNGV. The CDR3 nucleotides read TGTGCCAGCAGTACCCCCAGGGGGTCCTACAATGGGCAGTTCTTC. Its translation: CASSTPRGSYNGQFF. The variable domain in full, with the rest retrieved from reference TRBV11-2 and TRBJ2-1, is EAGVAQSPRYKIIEKRQSVAFWCNPISGHATLYWYQQILGQGPKLLIQFQNNGVVDDSQLPKDRFSAERLKGVDSTLKIQPAKLEDSAVYLCASSTPRGSYNGQFFGPGTRLTVL.

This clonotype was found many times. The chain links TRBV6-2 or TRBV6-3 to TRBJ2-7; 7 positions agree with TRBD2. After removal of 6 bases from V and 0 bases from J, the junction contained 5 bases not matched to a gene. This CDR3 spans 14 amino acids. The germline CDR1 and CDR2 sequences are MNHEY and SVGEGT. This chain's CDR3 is CASSRSGTSYEQYF. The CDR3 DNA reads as TGTGCCAGCAGCCGCAGCGGGACCTCCTACGAGCAGTACTTC.

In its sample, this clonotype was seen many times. The CDR3 loop reads CAWSEGTGGYEQYF. Here the CDR3 DNA reads TGTGCCTGGAGTGAAGGGACAGGGGGCTACGAGCAGTACTTC. The gene calls are TRBV30 and TRBJ2-7; 11 nucleotides match TRBD1. This CDR3 comprises 14 residues. With 1 base clipped from V and 3 bases from J, the junction kept 2 bases outside the gene matches. The germline V gene encodes CDR1 GTSNPN and CDR2 SVGIG (reference sequence).

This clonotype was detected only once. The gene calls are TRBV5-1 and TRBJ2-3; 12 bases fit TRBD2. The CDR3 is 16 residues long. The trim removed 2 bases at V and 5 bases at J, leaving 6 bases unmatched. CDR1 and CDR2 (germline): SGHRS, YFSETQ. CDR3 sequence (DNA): TGCGCCAGCAGCTTTAGACTAGCGGGAGTGTTAGATACGCAGTATTTT. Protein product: CASSFRLAGVLDTQYF.

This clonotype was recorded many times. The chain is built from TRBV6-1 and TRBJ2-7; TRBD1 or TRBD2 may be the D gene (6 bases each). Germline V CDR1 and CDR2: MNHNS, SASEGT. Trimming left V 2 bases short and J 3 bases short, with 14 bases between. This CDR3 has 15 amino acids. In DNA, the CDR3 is TGTGCCAGCAGTGAATGGGGGGCGGATGGCTACGAGCAGTACTTC. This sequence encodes CASSEWGADGYEQYF.

The CDR3 nucleotides are TGCAGTGCTAGGACTAGCGGGGCGGGCACAGATACGCAGTATTTT. Amino acid sequence: CSARTSGAGTDTQYF. This rearrangement joins TRBV20-1 to TRBJ2-3, with 11 bases fitting TRBD2. The CDR3 has 15 residues. V lost 3 bases to trimming and J lost 1 base; unmatched junction nucleotides: 3. Per the germline V gene, CDR1 is DFQATT and CDR2 is SNEGSKA (reference sequence).

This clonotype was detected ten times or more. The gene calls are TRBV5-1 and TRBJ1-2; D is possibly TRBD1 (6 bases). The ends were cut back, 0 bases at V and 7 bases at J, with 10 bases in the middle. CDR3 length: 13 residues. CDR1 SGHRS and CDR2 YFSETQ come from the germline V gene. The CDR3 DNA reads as TGCGCCAGCAGCTTGGAAACAGGGTTTGGCTACACCTTC. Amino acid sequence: CASSLETGFGYTF.

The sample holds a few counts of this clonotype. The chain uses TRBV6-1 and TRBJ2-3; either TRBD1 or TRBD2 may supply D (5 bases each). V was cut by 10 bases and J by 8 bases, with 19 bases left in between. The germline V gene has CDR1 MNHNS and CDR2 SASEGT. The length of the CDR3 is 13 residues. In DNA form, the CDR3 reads TGTGCCACCAGCCGGGACCCCGGGACTACGCAGTATTTT. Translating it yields CATSRDPGTTQYF.

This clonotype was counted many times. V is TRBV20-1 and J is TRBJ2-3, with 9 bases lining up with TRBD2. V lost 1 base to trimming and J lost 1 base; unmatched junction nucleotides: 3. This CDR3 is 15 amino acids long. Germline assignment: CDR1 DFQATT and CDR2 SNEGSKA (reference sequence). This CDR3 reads CSARGPSGGTDTQYF. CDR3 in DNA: TGCAGTGCTAGAGGTCCTAGCGGGGGCACAGATACGCAGTATTTT.

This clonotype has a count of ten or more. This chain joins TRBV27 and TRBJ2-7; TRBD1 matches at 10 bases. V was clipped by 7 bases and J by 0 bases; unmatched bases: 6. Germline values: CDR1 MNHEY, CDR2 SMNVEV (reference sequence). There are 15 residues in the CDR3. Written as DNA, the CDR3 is TGTGCCAGCAAAGGGACAGGGGCCAGCTCCTACGAGCAGTACTTC. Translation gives CASKGTGASSYEQYF.

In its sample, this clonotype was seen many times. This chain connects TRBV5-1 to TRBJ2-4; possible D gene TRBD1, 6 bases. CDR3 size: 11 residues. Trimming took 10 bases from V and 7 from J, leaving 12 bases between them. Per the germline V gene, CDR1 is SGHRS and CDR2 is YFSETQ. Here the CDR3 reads CASRGQNIQYF. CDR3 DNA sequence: TGCGCCTCGAGAGGACAGAACATTCAGTACTTC.

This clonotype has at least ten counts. The CDR3 DNA reads as TGTGCCACCGGCCCCCCAGCGGGAGGGCCGGACACCGGGGAGCTGTTTTTT. Amino acid sequence: CATGPPAGGPDTGELFF. The J gene is TRBJ2-2, the V gene TRBV15, with TRBD2 matching 10 bases. The V gene end was trimmed by 8 bases and the J gene end by 3 bases; junction bases not matched to a gene: 12. Per the germline V gene, CDR1 is LNHNV and CDR2 is YYDKDF (reference sequence). The CDR3 length is 17 residues.

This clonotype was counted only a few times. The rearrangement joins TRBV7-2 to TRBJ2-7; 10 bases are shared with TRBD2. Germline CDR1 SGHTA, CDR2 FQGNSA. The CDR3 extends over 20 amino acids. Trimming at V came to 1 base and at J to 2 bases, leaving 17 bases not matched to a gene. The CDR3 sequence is CASSLGAIWGLGLAAYEQYF. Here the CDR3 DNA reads TGTGCCAGCAGCTTAGGGGCAATCTGGGGACTTGGACTAGCGGCCTACGAGCAGTACTTC.

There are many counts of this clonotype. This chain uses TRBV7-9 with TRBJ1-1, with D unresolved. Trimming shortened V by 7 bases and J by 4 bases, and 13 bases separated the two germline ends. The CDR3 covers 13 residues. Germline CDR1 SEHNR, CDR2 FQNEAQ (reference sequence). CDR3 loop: CASMRSYGTEAFF. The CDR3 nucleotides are TGTGCCAGCATGAGGAGTTATGGCACTGAAGCTTTCTTT.

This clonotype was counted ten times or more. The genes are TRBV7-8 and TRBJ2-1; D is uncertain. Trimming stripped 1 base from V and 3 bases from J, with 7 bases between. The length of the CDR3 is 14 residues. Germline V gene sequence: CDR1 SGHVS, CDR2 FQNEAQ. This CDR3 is CASSLGVIYNEQFF. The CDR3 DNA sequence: TGTGCCAGCAGCTTAGGCGTGATCTACAATGAGCAGTTCTTC.

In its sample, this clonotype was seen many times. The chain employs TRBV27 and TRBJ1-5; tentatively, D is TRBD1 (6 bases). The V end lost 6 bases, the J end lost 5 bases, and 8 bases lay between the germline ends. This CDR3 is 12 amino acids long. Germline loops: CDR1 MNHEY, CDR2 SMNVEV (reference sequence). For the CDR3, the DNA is TGTGCCAGCAGAAAGGGGGATCAGCCCCAGCATTTT. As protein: CASRKGDQPQHF.

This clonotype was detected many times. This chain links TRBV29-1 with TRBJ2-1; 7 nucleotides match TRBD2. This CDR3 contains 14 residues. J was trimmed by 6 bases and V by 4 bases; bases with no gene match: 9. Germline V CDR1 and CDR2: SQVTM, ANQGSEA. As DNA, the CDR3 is TGCAGCGTTGCTGCGGGAGATAGGTTCAATGAGCAGTTCTTC. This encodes CSVAAGDRFNEQFF.

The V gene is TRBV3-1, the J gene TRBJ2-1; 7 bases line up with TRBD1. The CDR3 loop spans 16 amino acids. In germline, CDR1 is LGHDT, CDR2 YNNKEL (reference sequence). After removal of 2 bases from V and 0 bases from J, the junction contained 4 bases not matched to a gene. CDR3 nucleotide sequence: TGTGCCAGCAGCCAACCAACAGGGGTCTCCTACAATGAGCAGTTCTTC. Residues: CASSQPTGVSYNEQFF.